These T cell receptor beta chains were read from a single sample in a study of blood T cells in healthy people across ages. TCRdb re-derived calls from the 5' RACE reads in MiXCR, one entry per CDR3 protein. In the table there are 760,000 or so distinct CDR3 sequences, just under 25% of which are singletons. The same sample was also used in a study of T cells of mothers and their children.

Source material: blood. All receptors come from a boy between 5 and 17 years old in good health. The CDR3 runs from the conserved cysteine through the conserved F or W. D genes are given only for firm matches. The size field is filled for only some rows; it gives once, few, many or a size class.

>few|TRBV5-1|-
CASSSRGGNEQFF
>-|TRBV24-1|TRBD1
CATSDLDPGQGGYNEQFF
>few|TRBV15|TRBD1
CATSRDRGPETQYF
>few|TRBV29-1|-
CSLSSYEQYF
>-|TRBV7-2|-
CASSQTGPQETQYF
>-|TRBV2|-
CASTRKVLDSQYEQYF
>-|TRBV10-3|TRBD2
CAISPTSGDYEQYF
>-|TRBV29-1|-
CSAKGGGANYGYTF
>-|TRBV7-2|-
CASSLGSGYNEQFF
>-|TRBV6-1|TRBD1
CASSEDRPGDTQYF